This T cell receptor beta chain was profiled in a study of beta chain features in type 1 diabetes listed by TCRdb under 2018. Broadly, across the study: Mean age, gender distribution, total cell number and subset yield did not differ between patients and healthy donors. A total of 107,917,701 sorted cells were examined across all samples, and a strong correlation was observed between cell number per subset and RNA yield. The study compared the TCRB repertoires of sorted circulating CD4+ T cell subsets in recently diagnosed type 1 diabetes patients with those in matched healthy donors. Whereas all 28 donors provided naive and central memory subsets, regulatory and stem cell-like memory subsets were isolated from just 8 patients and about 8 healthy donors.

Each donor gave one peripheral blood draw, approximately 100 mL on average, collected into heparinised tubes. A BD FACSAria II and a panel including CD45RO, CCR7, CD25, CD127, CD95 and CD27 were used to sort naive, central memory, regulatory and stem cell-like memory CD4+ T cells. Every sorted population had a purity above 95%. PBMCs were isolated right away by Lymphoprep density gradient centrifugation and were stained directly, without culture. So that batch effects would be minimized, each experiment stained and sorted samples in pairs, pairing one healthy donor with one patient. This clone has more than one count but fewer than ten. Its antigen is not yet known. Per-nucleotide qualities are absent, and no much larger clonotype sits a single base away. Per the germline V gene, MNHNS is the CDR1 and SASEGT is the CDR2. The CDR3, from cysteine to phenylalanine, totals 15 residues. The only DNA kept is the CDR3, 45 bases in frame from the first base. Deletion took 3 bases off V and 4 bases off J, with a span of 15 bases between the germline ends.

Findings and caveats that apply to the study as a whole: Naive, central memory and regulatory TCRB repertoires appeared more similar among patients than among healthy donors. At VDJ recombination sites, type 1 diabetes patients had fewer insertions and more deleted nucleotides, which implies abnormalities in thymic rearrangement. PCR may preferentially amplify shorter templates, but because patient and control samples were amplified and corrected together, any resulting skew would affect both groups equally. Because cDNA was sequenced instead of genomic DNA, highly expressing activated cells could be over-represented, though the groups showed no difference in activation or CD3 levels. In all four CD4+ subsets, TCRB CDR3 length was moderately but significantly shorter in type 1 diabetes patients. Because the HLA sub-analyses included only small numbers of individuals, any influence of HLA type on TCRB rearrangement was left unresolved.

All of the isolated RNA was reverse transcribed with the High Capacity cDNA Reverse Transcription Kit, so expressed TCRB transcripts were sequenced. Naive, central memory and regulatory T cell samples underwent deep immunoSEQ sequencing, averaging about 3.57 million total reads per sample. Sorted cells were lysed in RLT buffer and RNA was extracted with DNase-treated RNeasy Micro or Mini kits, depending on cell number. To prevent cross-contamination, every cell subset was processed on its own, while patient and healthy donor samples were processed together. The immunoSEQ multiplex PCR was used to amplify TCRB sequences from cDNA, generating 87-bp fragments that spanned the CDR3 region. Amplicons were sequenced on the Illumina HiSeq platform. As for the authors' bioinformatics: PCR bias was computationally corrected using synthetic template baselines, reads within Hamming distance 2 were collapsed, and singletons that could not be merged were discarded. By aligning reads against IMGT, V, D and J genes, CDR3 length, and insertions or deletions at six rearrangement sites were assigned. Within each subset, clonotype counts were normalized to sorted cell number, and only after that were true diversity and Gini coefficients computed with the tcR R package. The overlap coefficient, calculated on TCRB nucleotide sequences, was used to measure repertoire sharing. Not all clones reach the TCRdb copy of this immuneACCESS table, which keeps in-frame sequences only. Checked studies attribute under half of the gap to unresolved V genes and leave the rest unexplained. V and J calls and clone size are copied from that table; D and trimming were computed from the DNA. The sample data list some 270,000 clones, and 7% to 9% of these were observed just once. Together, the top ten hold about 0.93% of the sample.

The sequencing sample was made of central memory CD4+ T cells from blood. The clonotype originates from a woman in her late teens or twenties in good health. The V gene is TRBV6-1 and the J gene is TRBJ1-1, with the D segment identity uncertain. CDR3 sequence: CASSEQAYEGTEAFF. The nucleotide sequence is TGTGCCAGCAGTGAGCAAGCGTATGAGGGCACTGAAGCTTTCTTT.